A selection of T cell receptor beta chains follows, all from one sample in a study of blood T cell repertoires in COVID-19. Assay used: immunoSEQ multiplex PCR; TCRdb lists only in-frame clones, some missing. There are about 86,000 clones in the sample; around 89% occur only once, and more than 0.9% lies in the top ten. Material: PBMCs or T cells enriched from blood (not recorded which). All receptors derive from a woman aged 45 to 65 with acute COVID-19. The CDR3 runs from the conserved cysteine through the conserved F or W. D genes are given only for firm matches. Clone size is not always given. Where it is, it says once, few, many or a class for expanded clones.

>TRBJ2-2|.|.|TRBV15
CATGRLGPNTGELFF
TGTGCCACCGGGAGACTAGGTCCGAACACCGGGGAGCTGTTTTTT
>TRBJ1-1|.|.|TRBV30
CAWNGLSDTEAFF
TGTGCCTGGAATGGACTTTCGGACACTGAAGCTTTCTTT
>TRBJ1-1|once|.|TRBV5-1
CASSLAGGIGVAFF
TGCGCCAGCAGCTTGGCCGGCGGGATAGGCGTAGCTTTCTTT
>TRBJ1-1|.|.|TRBV2
CASSERGLNTEAFF
TGTGCCAGCAGTGAACGGGGGTTGAACACTGAAGCTTTCTTT
>TRBJ1-1|.|.|TRBV6-2/TRBV6-3
CASSYVRGTEAFF
TGTGCCAGCAGTTACGTCCGGGGGACTGAAGCTTTCTTT
>TRBJ1-2|.|TRBD1|TRBV3-1/TRBV3-2
CASSPTGFRYGYTF
TGTGCCAGCAGCCCGACAGGGTTCCGCTATGGCTACACCTTC
>TRBJ2-6|.|.|TRBV5-8
CASSLQSSGANVLTF
TGTGCCAGCAGCTTACAAAGCTCTGGGGCCAACGTCCTGACTTTC
>TRBJ1-3|once|.|TRBV5-1
CASSFSQPQVGDTIYF
TGCGCCAGCAGCTTCTCACAGCCTCAGGTCGGGGACACCATATATTTT
>TRBJ2-5|.|.|TRBV4-2
CASSRDQETQYF
TGTGCCAGCAGTCGTGACCAAGAGACCCAGTACTTC
>TRBJ2-3|once|.|TRBV29-1
CSVFTQGRTDTQYF
TGCAGCGTCTTTACCCAGGGGCGAACAGATACGCAGTATTTT
>TRBJ2-1|.|.|TRBV10-1
CASIHRVGYNEQFF
TGCGCCAGCATACACAGGGTGGGGTACAATGAGCAGTTCTTC
>TRBJ2-7|.|TRBD2|TRBV10-3
CATLSGNGYEQYF
TGTGCCACCTTAAGCGGGAATGGCTACGAGCAGTACTTC
>TRBJ1-2|.|TRBD1|TRBV3-1/TRBV3-2
CASSQEGTGYGYTF
TGTGCCAGCAGCCAAGAAGGGACAGGGTATGGCTACACCTTC
>TRBJ2-3|.|.|TRBV5-1
CASSLMEGAPDTQYF
TGCGCCAGCAGCTTGATGGAGGGAGCTCCAGATACGCAGTATTTT
>TRBJ2-1|.|.|TRBV21-1
CASSLKTGTSGRRSYNEQFF
TGTGCCAGCAGCCTAAAAACCGGGACTAGCGGGAGGCGATCCTACAATGAGCAGTTCTTC
>TRBJ2-2|.|.|TRBV29-1
CSVESSLNTGELFF
TGCAGCGTTGAATCGAGTTTGAACACCGGGGAGCTGTTTTTT
>TRBJ2-7|.|.|TRBV11-3
CASSLNPGSYEQYF
TGTGCCAGCAGCCTGAACCCGGGGTCCTACGAGCAGTACTTC
>TRBJ2-5|.|TRBD2|TRBV5-1
CASSPRTSGVQETQYF
TGCGCCAGCAGCCCTCGGACTAGCGGGGTCCAAGAGACCCAGTACTTC
>TRBJ2-1|.|TRBD1|TRBV13
CASRPGTGYPEQFF
TGTGCCAGCAGACCCGGGACAGGGTACCCCGAGCAGTTCTTC
>TRBJ1-1|once|.|TRBV19
CASSIVTEAFF
TGTGCCAGTAGTATCGTCACTGAAGCTTTCTTT
>TRBJ2-3|once|.|TRBV20-1
CSASLADTQYF
TGCAGTGCTAGTTTAGCAGATACGCAGTATTTT
>TRBJ1-6|.|.|TRBV30
CAWSVGASSYNSPLHF
TGTGCCTGGAGTGTAGGGGCCAGCTCCTATAATTCACCCCTCCACTTT
>TRBJ2-1|.|TRBD2|TRBV30
CAWSVLGGLALNEQFF
TGTGCCTGGAGTGTACTAGGCGGACTAGCTCTCAATGAGCAGTTCTTC
>TRBJ1-2|.|TRBD1|TRBV6-2/TRBV6-3
CASSGGQGGYTF
TGTGCCAGCAGTGGTGGACAGGGTGGCTACACCTTC
>TRBJ1-6|.|.|TRBV14
CASSARDNFSPLHF
TGTGCCAGCAGTGCCCGGGACAACTTTTCACCCCTCCACTTT
>TRBJ2-1|.|TRBD2|TRBV18
CASSPRLADTYNEQFF
TGTGCCAGCTCACCACGACTAGCGGATACCTACAATGAGCAGTTCTTC
>TRBJ1-4|.|TRBD1|TRBV19
CASSDRVSSEKLFF
TGTGCCAGTAGTGACAGGGTCTCTTCCGAAAAACTGTTTTTT
>TRBJ2-1|.|TRBD2|TRBV30
CAWNPGLARGNEQFF
TGTGCCTGGAACCCGGGACTAGCAAGGGGCAATGAGCAGTTCTTC
>TRBJ2-1|.|.|TRBV7-9
CASSPRDNYNEQFF
TGTGCCAGCAGCCCCCGGGACAATTACAATGAGCAGTTCTTC
>TRBJ2-6|.|TRBD1|TRBV19
CASSLQGSGANVLTF
TGTGCCAGTAGTCTACAGGGGTCGGGGGCCAACGTCCTGACTTTC
>TRBJ2-7|.|.|TRBV6-4
CASSVTGSSYEQYF
TGTGCCAGCAGTGTAACAGGGAGCTCCTACGAGCAGTACTTC
>TRBJ2-1|once|TRBD2|TRBV19
CASSIGGRTYNEQFF
TGTGCCAGTAGTATTGGCGGGAGGACCTACAATGAGCAGTTCTTC
>TRBJ1-1|.|.|TRBV5-4
CASSLGGGRRNTEAFF
TGTGCCAGCAGCTTGGGAGGGGGAAGGAGGAACACTGAAGCTTTCTTT
>TRBJ2-3|.|.|TRBV28
CASSSNGLSTDTQYF
TGTGCCAGCAGTTCAAACGGGTTAAGCACAGATACGCAGTATTTT
>TRBJ1-1|.|.|TRBV30
CAWSVQFTEAFF
TGTGCCTGGAGTGTACAGTTCACTGAAGCTTTCTTT
>TRBJ1-1|.|TRBD1|TRBV9
CASSVGQGNTEAFF
TGTGCCAGCAGCGTAGGACAGGGGAACACTGAAGCTTTCTTT
>TRBJ1-5|.|TRBD1|TRBV27
CASSRDRDPPQHF
TGTGCCAGCAGCCGGGACAGGGATCCGCCCCAGCATTTT
>TRBJ2-7|few|TRBD2|TRBV5-8
CASSLPGLAGSTLAYEQYF
TGTGCCAGCAGCCTACCCGGACTAGCGGGATCCACTCTAGCCTACGAGCAGTACTTC
>TRBJ1-5|.|.|TRBV19
CASNEGGGLRGYQPQHF
TGTGCCAGTAACGAAGGGGGGGGACTTCGAGGATATCAGCCCCAGCATTTT
>TRBJ1-2|.|TRBD1|TRBV5-1
CASSLDRGNYGYTF
TGCGCCAGCAGCTTGGACAGGGGGAACTATGGCTACACCTTC
>TRBJ2-1|.|TRBD2|TRBV9
CASSVDAREGYNEQFF
TGTGCCAGCAGCGTAGACGCGCGGGAGGGGTACAATGAGCAGTTCTTC
>TRBJ1-2|.|TRBD1|TRBV5-1
CASSSGTASYGYTF
TGCGCCAGCAGCTCGGGGACAGCCTCCTATGGCTACACCTTC
>TRBJ2-1|.|TRBD2|TRBV19
CASSSQTSGYSYNEQFF
TGTGCCAGTAGTTCTCAAACTAGCGGGTATTCCTACAATGAGCAGTTCTTC
>TRBJ2-2|.|.|TRBV5-4
CASSSDSTNTGELFF
TGTGCCAGCAGCTCAGACAGTACGAACACCGGGGAGCTGTTTTTT